This T cell receptor beta chain derives from a study of T-cell reconstitution after alpha-beta-depleted transplantation in children. Points from the study as a whole: Newly produced T cells mostly provided counts and TCRbeta diversity after one year, as hyperexpanded clones declined. Several hundred graft clones that had expanded were reportedly the source of alpha-beta T cells about two months after transplant. From surviving recipient T cells and thymic progenitors came the high day-60 TCRbeta diversity observed in some patients.

Comment on this clonotype: Antigen: not known.

Trimming cost V 4 bases and J 0 bases, with 17 bases left between them. This CDR3 has 17 residues. Per the germline V gene, CDR1 is MDHEN and CDR2 is SYDVKM. Unique molecular identifiers were incorporated when the TCRbeta library was constructed. TCRdb re-called the PCR reads with MiXCR, one entry per CDR3 protein. Among 250,000 to 300,000 distinct CDR3 sequences listed, roughly 8.2% were seen once. This sequence was found in a female patient aged 2-9 years who had a stem cell transplant for Fanconi anemia, so the T cells may come from the graft donor. The chain couples TRBV28 to TRBJ2-3, with TRBD1 as a possible D gene (6 bases). The sequenced sample was peripheral blood, obtained 360 days after TCRalphabeta/CD19-depleted stem cell transplant. CDR3 DNA sequence: TGTGCCAGCAGTTCAACGACCGGGACAACTAGCACAGATACGCAGTATTTT. It specifies CASSSTTGTTSTDTQYF.